The T cell receptor (beta chain) under discussion was sequenced for a study of blood T cells in healthy people across ages. Germline assignment: CDR1 SGHRS and CDR2 YFSETQ. The CDR3 covers 21 residues. Samples each had at least 5.5 micrograms of total RNA extracted. Combining a sample-barcoded 5' primer with a J-beta primer mix, a second PCR ran for roughly 6 to 12 cycles. TCRdb itself ran the 5' RACE reads through MiXCR, one entry per CDR3 protein. The sample has some 1 million distinct CDR3 sequences, under 45% seen once. In the case of this clonotype: An end of the junction does not agree with germline; a read error may underlie this.

The TCR comes from a woman aged 55-75 years in good health. Sequences were obtained from blood. The chain is built from TRBV5-1 and TRBJ2-7, with TRBD2 identical over 12 bases. Written as DNA, the CDR3 is TGCGCCAGCAGCTTGTTAGATCGACTAGCGGGAGAGACAGGGCCAAGAGAGACCCAGTACTTT. Protein product: CASSLLDRLAGETGPRETQYF.